Following are 20 T cell receptor beta chains from one sample sequenced in a study of identical twins (dated by TCRdb to the mid-2010s). The library was produced with 5' RACE. TCRdb records Illumina HiSeq 2000 as the sequencer. TCRdb cleaned the public reads at Q25 with fastp, built clones with MiXCR and kept in-frame beta chains. Rows merge per CDR3 protein into single entries with the most common DNA and genes. Here the sample has about 200,000 distinct CDR3 sequences; about 10% occur a single time. The ten largest make up 8% to 10% of the sample. Material for sequencing was memory T cells sorted from blood. The cell subset or site label for this specimen denotes: CD45RO+ enriched T cells. Every receptor here comes from a man aged 45-65 years in good health.

This clonotype was counted only a few times. The chain joins TRBV12-3 or TRBV12-4 to TRBJ2-1; 9 nucleotides agree with TRBD2. The CDR3 covers 14 residues. After removal of 4 bases from V and 7 bases from J, the junction contained 5 bases not matched to a gene. The CDR3 region is CASSYGTSRNEQFF. The CDR3, as DNA: TGTGCCAGCAGTTACGGGACTAGCCGTAATGAGCAGTTCTTC.

This chain uses TRBV7-2 with TRBJ2-1, with 9 bases aligning to TRBD1. This CDR3 region has 15 residues. Germline assignment: CDR1 SGHTA and CDR2 FQGNSA. The V segment lost 0 bases and the J segment 5 bases; nucleotides outside the gene matches: 2. CDR3 sequence: CASSLAGTGNNEQFF. The DNA for the CDR3 is TGTGCCAGCAGCTTAGCGGGGACAGGGAACAATGAGCAGTTCTTC.

This chain uses TRBV11-2 with TRBJ2-5; the D gene could be TRBD1 or TRBD2 (6 bases each). The germline gives CDR1 SGHAT, CDR2 FQNNGV. Trimming cost V 1 base and J 4 bases, with 13 bases left between them. CDR3 length: 15 residues. CDR3 bases: TGTGCCAGCAGCTTAGGGAGCAGGGGAGGAGAGACCCAGTACTTC. Translated, it gives CASSLGSRGGETQYF. The full variable domain, with the rest looked up from reference TRBV11-2 and TRBJ2-5, is EAGVAQSPRYKIIEKRQSVAFWCNPISGHATLYWYQQILGQGPKLLIQFQNNGVVDDSQLPKDRFSAERLKGVDSTLKIQPAKLEDSAVYLCASSLGSRGGETQYFGPGTRLLVL.

This clonotype has a handful of counts. This chain connects TRBV3-1 to TRBJ2-4; D is unresolved. There are 14 residues in the CDR3. In germline, CDR1 is LGHDT, CDR2 YNNKEL (reference sequence). The V and J ends lost 4 bases and 7 bases respectively, with 14 bases between them. The CDR3 region has the DNA TGTGCCAGCAGCCCCACCGCCCTAGGGAACATTCAGTACTTC. It is translated as CASSPTALGNIQYF.

This clonotype was seen only a few times. The chain joins TRBV4-1 to TRBJ2-5; D perhaps matches TRBD2 (5 bases). The CDR3 totals 14 residues. V was cut by 1 base and J by 5 bases, with 11 bases left in between. Germline CDR1 and CDR2: MGHRA and YSYEKL. This CDR3 reads CASSQGRRGETQYF. The CDR3 DNA reads as TGCGCCAGCAGCCAAGGGAGACGCGGGGAGACCCAGTACTTC.

As concerns this clonotype: This may come from a read error, since a much larger clone is one base off. This rearrangement joins TRBV5-1 to TRBJ1-2; D is unclear. Per germline, CDR1 SGHRS and CDR2 YFSETQ. This CDR3 has 13 residues. The CDR3 reads CASSSGLNYGSTF. CDR3 coding DNA: TGCGCCAGCAGCTCCGGACTGAACTATGGCTCCACCTTC.

This chain connects TRBV5-6 to TRBJ2-7; a weak D match, TRBD1 (5 bases). Germline-derived CDR1 and CDR2 are SGHDT and YYEEEE. The CDR3 sequence is 15 residues long. The V end was cut by 0 bases, the J end by 2 bases, with 12 bases between. CDR3 DNA: TGTGCCAGCAGCTTGGGACAGCAATCCACCTACGAGCAGTACTTC. Its protein is CASSLGQQSTYEQYF.

This clonotype has a handful of counts. The chain has TRBV9 and TRBJ2-7; possibly TRBD1 for D (6 bases). The CDR3 is made up of 14 amino acids. CDR1 SGDLS and CDR2 YYNGEE come from the germline V gene. V was cut by 0 bases and J by 6 bases, with 13 bases left in between. The CDR3 sequence is CASSVDWDMGEQYF. In DNA form, the CDR3 reads TGTGCCAGCAGCGTAGACTGGGACATGGGCGAGCAGTACTTC.

The rearrangement joins TRBV15 to TRBJ1-1; 7 positions match TRBD1. Germline V CDR1 and CDR2: LNHNV, YYDKDF (reference sequence). V shed 3 bases, J shed 11 bases, and the junction held 6 bases outside the gene matches. The CDR3 length is 12 residues. CDR3 loop: CATSRGTDMAFF. The CDR3 DNA reads TGTGCCACCAGCAGGGGGACAGATATGGCTTTCTTT.

The chain uses TRBV7-2 and TRBJ2-1, with TRBD1 matching 7 bases. J gave up 9 bases and V 6 bases, and 11 bases lay outside the gene matches. The germline gives CDR1 SGHTA, CDR2 FQGNSA. The CDR3 runs to 14 residues. The CDR3 here is CASRLRLGDSEQFF. For the CDR3, the DNA is TGTGCCAGCAGACTCCGACTCGGGGACAGTGAGCAGTTCTTC.

CDR3 amino acids: CSASGGENEQYF. The CDR3 DNA follows: TGCAGCGCGAGCGGGGGGGAAAACGAGCAGTACTTC. This rearrangement joins TRBV29-1 to TRBJ2-7; 10 bases map to TRBD2. V dropped 7 bases and J dropped 5; count of bases not matched to a gene: 5. This CDR3 region has 12 residues. Germline V gene sequence: CDR1 SQVTM, CDR2 ANQGSEA.

In its sample, this clonotype was seen a few times. CDR3 sequence reads: CASSPRTGGVYGYTF. In nucleotides, the CDR3 is TGTGCCAGCAGCCCCCGGACAGGGGGAGTCTATGGCTACACCTTC. The V gene is TRBV7-2, the J gene TRBJ1-2; 10 nucleotides align to TRBD1. The CDR3 covers 15 residues. Germline CDR1 SGHTA, CDR2 FQGNSA. V lost 5 bases, J lost 4 bases, and 7 bases stayed unmatched.

This clonotype was seen only a few times. The genes are TRBV12-3 or TRBV12-4 and TRBJ2-4, with unresolved D. V was pared by 1 base and J by 0 bases, with 13 bases between. CDR3 length: 17 residues. The DNA of the CDR3 is TGTGCCAGCAGTTTAGAACAACCGAACCTAGCCAAAAACATTCAGTACTTC. Translation gives CASSLEQPNLAKNIQYF.

The table lists this clonotype with a few counts. This chain connects TRBV5-6 to TRBJ2-1; the D is unclear. This CDR3 has 13 residues. Germline lookup yields CDR1 SGHDT and CDR2 YYEEEE. V was pared by 0 bases and J by 7 bases, with 8 bases between. The CDR3 DNA reads as TGTGCCAGCAGCTTGGCTGGTACTAATGAGCAGTTCTTC. The encoded protein is CASSLAGTNEQFF.

This clonotype was counted many times. The chain employs TRBV29-1 and TRBJ2-7; no firm D call. The germline V gene has CDR1 SQVTM and CDR2 ANQGSEA. The V and J ends lost 4 bases and 5 bases respectively, with 6 bases between them. This CDR3 contains 10 residues. CDR3 bases: TGCAGCGTTGGACATAACGAGCAGTACTTC. This codes for CSVGHNEQYF.

In this sample, this clonotype turned up many times. The chain couples TRBV12-3 or TRBV12-4 to TRBJ2-5, with 12 bases lining up with TRBD2. The CDR3 extends over 18 amino acids. J was trimmed by 1 base and V by 6 bases; bases with no gene match: 12. CDR3 residues: CASRSHSGTSGPQETQYF. The CDR3 coding sequence is TGTGCCAGCAGATCCCACTCCGGGACTAGCGGGCCCCAAGAGACCCAGTACTTC.

This clonotype was picked up a small number of times. The chain combines TRBV20-1 with TRBJ2-5; TRBD1 agrees at 8 bases. V gave up 0 bases and J gave up 5 bases; unmatched junction bases: 8. Germline V gene data show CDR1 as DFQATT and CDR2 as SNEGSKA (reference sequence). The CDR3 covers 15 residues. The CDR3 DNA follows: TGCAGTGCTAGAGATATGGCACAGGGGGGCGAGACCCAGTACTTC. Translation gives CSARDMAQGGETQYF.

V and J are TRBV19 and TRBJ2-1; 7 bases line up with TRBD2. V was clipped by 5 bases and J by 0 bases; unmatched bases: 22. The germline gives CDR1 LNHDA, CDR2 SQIVND (reference sequence). The CDR3 runs 21 residues. In nucleotides, the CDR3 is TGTGCCAGTAGTTTTCTCCTCGGGTGGGAGGGCCGTTCGGGCTCCTACAATGAGCAGTTCTTC. Translated: CASSFLLGWEGRSGSYNEQFF. The whole variable domain, remainder taken from reference TRBV19 and TRBJ2-1, is DGGITQSPKYLFRKEGQNVTLSCEQNLNHDAMYWYRQDPGQGLRLIYYSQIVNDFQKGDIAEGYSVSREKKESFPLTVTSAQKNPTAFYLCASSFLLGWEGRSGSYNEQFFGPGTRLTVL.

This clonotype occurred many times. The rearrangement joins TRBV12-5 to TRBJ2-7; D may be TRBD1 (6 bases). The CDR3 sequence is 13 residues long. The germline V and J ends were trimmed by 6 bases and 2 bases, with 11 bases remaining between them. Germline assignment: CDR1 LGHNT and CDR2 FRNRAP. DNA for the CDR3: TGTGCTAGTGGCCGGGACACTACCTACGAGCAGTACTTC. Translating it yields CASGRDTTYEQYF.

On this clonotype: With a much larger clone just one base away, this may be a read error. This chain uses TRBV20-1 with TRBJ1-2, with D hard to call. Germline CDR1 is DFQATT and CDR2 is SNEGSKA (reference sequence). CDR3 length: 15 residues. The CDR3 nucleotides are TGCAGTGCTAGAGATGGGCAGACGTTAGGCTATGGCTACCCCTTC. This codes for CSARDGQTLGYGYPF.